This record looks at one TCR beta chain sequence and its context. This clone's antigen is unknown. Base qualities were left out, and no much larger clone turns up one base away. These data originate in a study of T cells in Graves' hyperthyroidism and ophthalmopathy (dated by TCRdb to between 2018 and 2021). Concerning the study at large: Peripheral blood was sampled at the time of initial diagnosis, prior to any treatment. A discovery cohort of about 100 patients, 43 with Graves' ophthalmopathy and under 60 with stable Graves' hyperthyroidism, was used to find distinguishing TCR V-J signatures. The paper reports TCR Vbeta CDR3 sequencing of 130 to 150 peripheral blood samples: under 45 ophthalmopathy, some 80 hyperthyroidism and around 17 progressor patients. After sampling, hyperthyroidism patients received methimazole starting at 30 mg daily, and ophthalmopathy patients received high-dose intravenous methylprednisolone. Prospective prediction of ophthalmopathy was tested in an independent validation cohort of some 20 hyperthyroidism patients and approximately 17 patients who later progressed to ophthalmopathy. In more than 5 Graves' hyperthyroidism patients, the study also compared T-cell repertoires from thyroid tissue with T-cell repertoires from blood. The approximately 90 discovery patients were randomly split 7:3 into training and test sets.

Study-wide conclusions, independent of this receptor: A 13 V-J signature model separated ophthalmopathy from stable hyperthyroidism, with roughly 88% sensitivity and about 81% specificity in cross-validation and 80%/75% in testing. Blood samples also contained most of the expanded thyroid clonotypes (frequency above 0.001), which suggests that blood repertoires may reflect thyroid immune responses. During validation, the model predicted progression to ophthalmopathy a median of about 5.9 months ahead of onset, with almost 71% sensitivity and roughly 75% specificity. Sample size was not statistically predetermined, and investigators were not blinded to group allocation.

Ophthalmopathy patients had moderately to severely active disease, with a Clinical Activity Score of 3 or more, a NOSPECS grade of 4 or more, and a disease duration of less than 3 months. Patients with uncontrolled infections, other autoimmune diseases, pregnancy or lactation were excluded. Diagnoses relied on clinical symptoms, serum thyroxine and TRAb, thyroid ultrasound and orbital computed tomography. PBMCs were separated from roughly 10 ml of fresh peripheral blood using Ficoll-Paque density gradient centrifugation. Trizol reagent was used to extract total RNA, and RNA quality was then checked on an Agilent 2100 Bioanalyzer. Amplification of TCR beta CDR3 regions was carried out from RNA transcripts. For the first round of RT-PCR on the TCR CDR3, the HTBI primer set was used together with the Qiagen OneStep RT-PCR kit. Libraries were constructed in a second round of multiplex PCR, after which size selection and purification were performed. The libraries were sequenced on an Illumina HiSeq2000 using paired-end 100 bp reads. As for how the authors treated the data: SOAPnuke was used to process the raw data, with reads discarded if the reads contained adapters or uncalled bases, had a mean Phred below 15, or lacked an exact constant-primer or identifier match. COPE v1.2.5 was used to merge high-quality paired reads, and clonotypes were defined as unique nucleotide sequences. MiTCR v1.1 was used to align clonotypes to the IMGT TRBV, TRBD and TRBJ reference segments. The analysis was restricted to V-J combinations with a frequency above 0.0001, which together covered around 99% of the repertoires. The TCS score was defined as F50 (clonal expansion) divided by E x V (chaos), with BLOSUM62-based TCRdist calculated between CDR3 peptides within each V-J. Welch's t-statistics and random forest reduced roughly 530 V-J features to fewer than 15, which were used in a naive Bayes classifier (R e1071). TCRdb reprocessing: public reads trimmed at Q25 with fastp, clones called with MiXCR, in-frame beta chains kept. Rows matching on CDR3 protein sequence are summarized as one entry with the most common DNA and genes. In this record, the V and J calls reflect TCRdb's handling and not the investigators' own analysis. This sample is represented by almost 350,000 distinct CDR3 sequences; roughly 20% of them were singletons. Around 15% of the sample rests with the top ten.

V is trimmed back by 0 bases and J by 3 bases, and the junction contains 3 bases that no gene match accounts for. From the cysteine through the phenylalanine, the CDR3 covers 15 amino acids. Just the 45-base CDR3 DNA is kept, in frame starting at base 1. CDR1 and CDR2, per the germline V gene, are SGHTA and FQGNSA. The chain joins TRBV7-2 to TRBJ2-7; 9 of the junction bases match TRBD2. This sequence was found in a woman aged 35 to 49 with Graves' ophthalmopathy. Sequenced material: blood. The sequenced DNA is TGTGCCAGCAGCTTAGCAGGTAGCGGGGGCTACGAGCAGTACTTC. Translated, this is CASSLAGSGGYEQYF.